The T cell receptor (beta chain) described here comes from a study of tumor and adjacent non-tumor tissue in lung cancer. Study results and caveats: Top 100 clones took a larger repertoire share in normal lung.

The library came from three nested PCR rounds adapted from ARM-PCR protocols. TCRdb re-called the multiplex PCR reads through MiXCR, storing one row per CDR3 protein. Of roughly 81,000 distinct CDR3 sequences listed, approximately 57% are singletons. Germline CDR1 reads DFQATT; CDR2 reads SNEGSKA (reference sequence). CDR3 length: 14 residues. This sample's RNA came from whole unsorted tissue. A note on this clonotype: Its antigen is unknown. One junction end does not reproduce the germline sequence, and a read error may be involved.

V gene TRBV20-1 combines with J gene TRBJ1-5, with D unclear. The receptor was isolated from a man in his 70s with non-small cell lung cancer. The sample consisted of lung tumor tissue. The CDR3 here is CSASVGWSNQSQHF. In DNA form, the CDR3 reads TGCAGTGCTAGTGTGGGGTGGAGCAATCAGTCCCAGCATTTT.